These 5 T cell receptor beta chains share one sample of origin, sequenced in a study of Graves' ophthalmopathy and Graves' hyperthyroidism. CDR3 regions of TCR beta were amplified from RNA transcripts. The first-round RT-PCR employed HTBI primers together with the Qiagen OneStep RT-PCR kit. A multiplex PCR was then performed as the second round. A single record per CDR3 protein comes from TCRdb applying MiXCR to the multiplex PCR reads. Of almost 750,000 distinct CDR3 sequences in the sample, approximately 40% were seen once. Sequencing used peripheral blood. These receptors all come from an adult man with Graves' ophthalmopathy.

This clonotype was observed many times. The chain links TRBV10-1 to TRBJ1-1, with D perhaps TRBD1 (5 bases). Germline V gene sequence: CDR1 WNHNN, CDR2 SYGVQD (reference sequence). Trimming pared 5 bases from V and 5 bases from J, leaving 12 bases between. The CDR3 runs 13 residues. Written as DNA, the CDR3 is TGCGCCAGCAGTTTCAAGGAGGGGACTGAAGCTTTCTTT. Its protein is CASSFKEGTEAFF.

This clonotype came up a few times. The gene calls are TRBV20-1 and TRBJ1-6; D is undetermined. This CDR3 is 15 amino acids long. CDR1 DFQATT and CDR2 SNEGSKA come from the germline V gene (reference sequence). V was trimmed by 3 bases and J by 7 bases, leaving 16 bases between them. CDR3 protein: CSAREAGIPNSPLHF. For the CDR3, the DNA is TGCAGTGCTAGGGAGGCCGGGATACCGAATTCACCCCTCCACTTT.

This clonotype was observed a handful of times. This chain connects TRBV5-1 to TRBJ1-5; D is possibly TRBD1 (6 bases). Trimming left V 4 bases short and J 4 bases short, with 12 bases between. Germline V gene lookup returns CDR1 SGHRS and CDR2 YFSETQ. This CDR3 has 14 amino acids. The CDR3 DNA reads as TGCGCCAGCAGCAACGGGACACCAAATCAGCCCCAGCATTTT. Translated: CASSNGTPNQPQHF. The whole variable domain, filled in from reference TRBV5-1 and TRBJ1-5, reads KAGVTQTPRYLIKTRGQQVTLSCSPISGHRSVSWYQQTPGQGLQFLFEYFSETQRNKGNFPGRFSGRQFSNSRSEMNVSTLELGDSALYLCASSNGTPNQPQHFGDGTRLSIL.

This chain joins TRBV20-1 and TRBJ2-6; 10 positions match TRBD1. This CDR3 region has 18 residues. V lost 5 bases, J lost 3 bases, and 13 bases stayed unmatched. The germline gives CDR1 DFQATT, CDR2 SNEGSKA (reference sequence). This chain's CDR3 is CSALPPGQGLYGANVLTF. The CDR3 region has the DNA TGCAGTGCTTTACCCCCGGGACAGGGGCTTTATGGGGCCAACGTCCTGACTTTC.

This clonotype was seen ten or more times. The chain joins TRBV25-1 to TRBJ1-1, with no clear D. Germline V gene lookup returns CDR1 MGHDK and CDR2 SYGVNS. This CDR3 contains 15 residues. V was clipped by 3 bases and J by 6 bases, with 17 bases between them. The CDR3 reads CASSEHSGRVAEAFF. CDR3 coding DNA: TGTGCCAGCAGTGAGCACAGTGGAAGGGTAGCTGAAGCTTTCTTT. Variable domain in full (rest from reference TRBV25-1 and TRBJ1-1): EADIYQTPRYLVIGTGKKITLECSQTMGHDKMYWYQQDPGMELHLIHYSYGVNSTEKGDLSSESTVSRIRTEHFPLTLESARPSHTSQYLCASSEHSGRVAEAFFGQGTRLTVV.